This is a list of T cell receptor beta chains from one sample in a study of blood T cell repertoires in COVID-19. Using immunoSEQ multiplex PCR, the repertoire was profiled, and TCRdb retains in-frame clones only, with some absent. The sample carries around 200,000 clones, approximately 84% recorded once. Sequencing used PBMCs or T cells enriched from blood (not recorded which). These receptors all come from a woman under 40 who had recovered from COVID-19. The CDR3 runs from the conserved cysteine through the conserved F or W. D genes are given only for firm matches. Where a row states a size, it is once, few, many or the class of an expanded clone; other rows omit it.

TRBJ1-2 | . | TRBD1 | TRBV7-2 | TGTGCCAGCAGCACCCGACAGGGTAGTGGCTATGGCTACACCTTC | CASSTRQGSGYGYTF
TRBJ2-5 | . | . | TRBV2 | TGTGCCAGCAGTGGTCGAACAGGGATCCAAGAGACCCAGTACTTC | CASSGRTGIQETQYF
TRBJ2-3 | once | . | TRBV10-3 | TGTGCCATCAGCCCAGGGGATTGGGGCACAGATACGCAGTATTTT | CAISPGDWGTDTQYF
TRBJ1-1 | . | . | TRBV5-1 | TGCGCCAGCAGCTTGCCGACATTGAACACTGAAGCTTTCTTT | CASSLPTLNTEAFF
TRBJ1-2 | . | . | TRBV7-9 | TGTGCCAGCAGCCAGAACGCACAGTCAGGCGGCTACACCTTC | CASSQNAQSGGYTF
TRBJ2-7 | . | TRBD1 | TRBV9 | TGTGCCAGCAGCGTGGGACAGGATGTCTACGAGCAGTACTTC | CASSVGQDVYEQYF
TRBJ1-1 | . | TRBD1 | TRBV5-1 | TGCGCCAGCAGAACTGGGGACAGGGGAGGCACTGAAGCTTTCTTT | CASRTGDRGGTEAFF
TRBJ1-1 | . | . | TRBV10-3 | TGTGCCATCAGTGAAACAGGGAGTGGAAACACTGAAGCTTTCTTT | CAISETGSGNTEAFF
TRBJ1-2 | . | TRBD1 | TRBV5-4 | TGTGCCAGCATCCGACAGGGTAACTATGGCTACACCTTC | CASIRQGNYGYTF
TRBJ2-3 | . | TRBD1 | TRBV7-2 | TGTGCCAGCAGCCTCCTCAGGGGGAGTGGAACAGATACGCAGTATTTT | CASSLLRGSGTDTQYF
TRBJ2-2 | . | TRBD2 | TRBV5-1 | TGCGCCACCTCACTAGCGGGGAAGAACACCGGGGAGCTGTTTTTT | CATSLAGKNTGELFF
TRBJ2-1 | . | TRBD2 | TRBV7-9 | TGTGCCAGCAGCCCAAGTGGGTGGTGGGAGGGCCAAGGTCAACATGAGCAGTTCTTC | CASSPSGWWEGQGQHEQFF
TRBJ1-1 | . | . | TRBV15 | TGTGCCACCAGCAGAGAGCGTACACCCAGGGCTTTCTTT | CATSRERTPRAFF
TRBJ2-5 | . | TRBD1 | TRBV30 | TGTGCCTGGACTTTCGGGGGCGGGACAGGGGGTGAGACCCAGTACTTC | CAWTFGGGTGGETQYF
TRBJ2-1 | . | . | TRBV7-6 | TGTGCCAGCAGAGCAGGGGCCCTCTCCTACAATGAGCAGTTCTTC | CASRAGALSYNEQFF
TRBJ1-1 | . | TRBD1 | TRBV7-2 | TGTGCCAGCAAAAAGCAGGGGGCCGCTGAAGCTTTCTTT | CASKKQGAAEAFF
TRBJ2-5 | . | TRBD2 | TRBV9 | TGTGCCAGCAGCGTAGGTCAGCGGGGGCTAGAAGAGACCCAGTACTTC | CASSVGQRGLEETQYF
TRBJ2-5 | . | TRBD2 | TRBV7-6 | TGTGCCACCATCGAGACTAGCGGGGCCGTCCGGCAAGAGACCCAGTACTTC | CATIETSGAVRQETQYF
TRBJ2-5 | . | . | TRBV5-5 | TGTGCCAGCAGCTGGAAAGCCCAGGGGCCCCAGGAGACCCAGTACTTC | CASSWKAQGPQETQYF
TRBJ2-1 | . | . | TRBV6-5 | TGTGCCAGCAGTTTCGGGACAATCTACAATGAGCAGTTCTTC | CASSFGTIYNEQFF
TRBJ2-1 | few | . | TRBV19 | TGTGCCAGTAAGGACAGAGCTTACTATAATGAGCAGTTCTTC | CASKDRAYYNEQFF
TRBJ2-7 | . | . | TRBV29-1 | TGCAGCGTGAGGACAGCAGCTGCCTACGAGCAGTACTTC | CSVRTAAAYEQYF
TRBJ2-2 | . | TRBD2 | TRBV2 | TGTGCCAGCAGTCGACTAGCGGGAGGGAACACCGGGGAGCTGTTTTTT | CASSRLAGGNTGELFF
TRBJ2-3 | . | TRBD2 | TRBV7-6 | TGTGCCAGCAGCCCCTGGGCTAGCGGGGGGGGATCGAACACAGATACGCAGTATTTT | CASSPWASGGGSNTDTQYF
TRBJ1-1 | . | TRBD1 | TRBV12-5 | TGTGCTAGTGGTTTGGTAGCAGGGGGGGAAGCTTTCTTT | CASGLVAGGEAFF
TRBJ1-3 | . | . | TRBV5-1 | TGCGCCAGCAGCTTGCCAGCAGGGGACTCTGGAAACACCATATATTTT | CASSLPAGDSGNTIYF
TRBJ1-2 | few | TRBD1 | TRBV18 | TGTGCCAGCTCACCCCTCGGGACAGGAGATGGCTACACCTTC | CASSPLGTGDGYTF
TRBJ1-3 | . | TRBD1 | TRBV28 | TGTGCCAGCAGTTTTCCGGGACAGCTCTACTCTGGAAACACCATATATTTT | CASSFPGQLYSGNTIYF
TRBJ2-2 | . | . | TRBV18 | TGTGCCAGCTCACCCTCCATCCACAGGGCCGCCGGGGAGCTGTTTTTT | CASSPSIHRAAGELFF
TRBJ1-5 | . | TRBD1 | TRBV19 | TGTGCCAGTAGTAGACAGGGTCGGATGAGTCAGCCCCAGCATTTT | CASSRQGRMSQPQHF
TRBJ1-1 | . | TRBD1 | TRBV5-1 | TGCGCCAGCAGCCCGGGGACAGTGAACACTGAAGCTTTCTTT | CASSPGTVNTEAFF
TRBJ2-3 | . | . | TRBV11-2 | TGTGCCAGCAGCTTCAGACTAACAGGGATAGATACGCAGTATTTT | CASSFRLTGIDTQYF
TRBJ1-1 | . | TRBD1 | TRBV2 | TGTGTGATATTAGGACAGGGGGCGAACCCCCTGAACACTGAAGCTTTCTTT | CVILGQGANPLNTEAFF
TRBJ2-2 | few | TRBD2 | TRBV5-1 | TGCGCCAGCAGCTTGGGGACTAGCGGGACTCGGACCGGGGAGCTGTTTTTT | CASSLGTSGTRTGELFF
TRBJ1-6 | . | . | TRBV27 | TGTGCCAGCAGTTTAGGGGGGTTGAATTCACCCCTCCACTTT | CASSLGGLNSPLHF
TRBJ2-6 | . | . | TRBV9 | TGTGCCAGCCAACTTGATGCAGGGGCCAACGTCCTGACTTTC | CASQLDAGANVLTF
TRBJ1-6 | . | TRBD1 | TRBV10-2 | TGCGCCGTCACTGACAGGGAGGTTCATTCACCCCTCCACTTT | CAVTDREVHSPLHF
TRBJ2-7 | . | TRBD2 | TRBV7-9 | TGTGCCAGCAGCTTAACTCCCAGCGGGATTGGAGAGCAGTACTTC | CASSLTPSGIGEQYF
TRBJ2-1 | . | TRBD2 | TRBV2 | TGTGCCAGCAGCCCGGGGGGAGCGGGCAACTACAATGAGCAGTTCTTC | CASSPGGAGNYNEQFF
TRBJ2-7 | . | TRBD1 | TRBV5-5 | TGTGCCAGCAGCTTGCCTTTGACAGGGAGATCTCGCTACGAGCAGTACTTC | CASSLPLTGRSRYEQYF
TRBJ1-1 | . | . | TRBV6-5 | TGTGCCAGCAGTTACAGCGGGTTGGGCAACACTGAAGCTTTCTTT | CASSYSGLGNTEAFF
TRBJ1-5 | . | TRBD1 | TRBV27 | TGTGCTAGCAGTTTGGAAGGGGGCCCAAATCAGCCCCAGCATTTT | CASSLEGGPNQPQHF
TRBJ2-2 | once | . | TRBV29-1 | TGCAGCGTCGGGGAGGTAACCGGGGAGCTGTTTTTT | CSVGEVTGELFF
TRBJ2-1 | . | TRBD1 | TRBV2 | TGTGCCAGCAGGACGGACAGGGAACCCTACAATGAGCAGTTCTTC | CASRTDREPYNEQFF